These 8 T cell receptor beta chains share one sample of origin, sequenced in a study of T cell responses to AZD1222 COVID-19 vaccine. Using immunoSEQ multiplex PCR, the repertoire was profiled, and TCRdb retains in-frame clones only, with some absent. The table has about 110,000 clones, 75% to 95% seen once. Specimen: peripheral blood, collected 28 days after the second AZD1222 dose. The receptor source for this set is an adult who received the AZD1222 COVID-19 vaccine.

The J gene is TRBJ2-1, the V gene TRBV27; D not certain. V gave up 5 bases and J gave up 0 bases, with 8 bases separating them. The CDR3 length is 14 residues. Germline CDR1 is MNHEY and CDR2 is SMNVEV (reference sequence). The CDR3 sequence: CASSQTSSYNEQFF. CDR3 nucleotide sequence: TGTGCCAGCAGTCAAACGAGCTCCTACAATGAGCAGTTCTTC.

The chain joins TRBV5-6 to TRBJ1-4, with a weak D call TRBD1 (5 bases). Per germline, CDR1 SGHDT and CDR2 YYEEEE. CDR3 size: 14 residues. Trimming stripped 4 bases from V and 8 bases from J, with 15 bases between. CDR3 sequence (DNA): TGTGCCAGCAGCACGGGACTAGCTCCAGAAAAACTGTTTTTT. Amino acids: CASSTGLAPEKLFF.

This clone appeared a single time. This chain connects TRBV30 to TRBJ2-7, with D maybe TRBD2 (6 bases). The V end was cut by 1 base, the J end by 7 bases, with 14 bases between. CDR1 GTSNPN and CDR2 SVGIG come from the germline V gene (reference sequence). The CDR3 runs 13 residues. CDR3 amino acids: CAWSDSARGEQYF. CDR3 in DNA: TGTGCCTGGAGTGACAGTGCACGGGGGGAGCAGTACTTC.

The rearrangement links TRBV5-5 to TRBJ2-7; D not resolved. CDR1 and CDR2 from the germline V gene are SGHKS and YYEKEE (reference sequence). V was shortened by 2 bases and J by 7 bases, with 10 bases between the two germline ends. This CDR3 region has 12 residues. The CDR3 loop reads CASSFVTVEQYF. The CDR3 nucleotides are TGTGCCAGCAGCTTCGTGACGGTGGAGCAGTACTTC.

The genes are TRBV27 and TRBJ1-2, with TRBD1 matching 8 bases. The V segment lost 5 bases and the J segment 6 bases; nucleotides outside the gene matches: 14. CDR1 is MNHEY, CDR2 SMNVEV, per germline (reference sequence). The CDR3 has 16 residues. For the CDR3, the DNA is TGTGCCAGCAGTCAAGGACAGGGAAGGCTATTTGATGGCTACACCTTC. Translating gives CASSQGQGRLFDGYTF.

The chain couples TRBV3-1 (or the pseudogene TRBV3-2) to TRBJ1-1, with D tentatively TRBD1 (5 bases). The V gene's germline CDR1 is LGHDT and CDR2 YNNKEL (reference sequence). This CDR3 comprises 14 residues. Trimming cost V 5 bases and J 1 base, with 11 bases left between them. In nucleotides, the CDR3 is TGTGCCAGCAGCTTGAGGGGTACGAACACTGAAGCTTTCTTT. It codes for CASSLRGTNTEAFF.

The genes are TRBV6-5 and TRBJ2-7; 10 bases agree with TRBD2. CDR1 MNHEY and CDR2 SVGAGI come from the germline V gene. This CDR3 has 15 amino acids. V was pared by 0 bases and J by 5 bases, with 4 bases of the junction left unmatched. Here the CDR3 reads CASSYSWLAGDEQYF. Written as DNA, the CDR3 is TGTGCCAGCAGTTACTCTTGGCTAGCGGGAGACGAGCAGTACTTC.

The V and J genes are TRBV7-9 and TRBJ2-7; no clear D. The CDR3 is 14 residues long. The V gene lost 4 bases and the J gene lost 2 bases, with 12 bases spanning the gap. Per germline, CDR1 SEHNR and CDR2 FQNEAQ (reference sequence). CDR3 DNA sequence: TGTGCCAGCAGCTCCCGCCCCCCGGCCTACGAGCAGTACTTC. This translates into CASSSRPPAYEQYF.